This T cell receptor beta chain came from a study of cytomegalovirus exposure and HLA in healthy donors. Looking at the study overall: The early release's HLA-typed donors yielded tens of millions of unique TCRs.

Study-level points and caveats: Presence/absence analyses assumed roughly uniform sequencing depth across donors, which may not hold. According to a later analysis, donors in an Asian-associated ancestry cluster reportedly had fewer N-insertions than the roughly 660-donor mean.

With 60 Vbeta and 13 Jbeta primers, the PCR was carried out. Original analysis: As a later analysis found, there were about 80 million unique TCR beta chains, of which some 10 million were shared. Generated by immunoSEQ multiplex PCR, the TCRdb table keeps only in-frame clones and is missing some. V, J and clone size are those of that table, while D and trimming were read from the DNA. Of a few hundred thousand clones in the sample, about nine tenths were seen once. The CDR3 has 17 amino acids. The J segment lost 5 bases and the V segment lost 10 bases, leaving 20 bases of the junction unmatched. CDR1 and CDR2 (germline): SNHLY, FYNNEI. A remark on this clone: What it binds is unknown.

What was sequenced was PBMCs. This clonotype was sampled from a girl aged 2 to 9 in good health and CMV-seronegative. The gene calls are TRBV2 and TRBJ1-5, with 7 bases aligning to TRBD1. As DNA, the CDR3 is TGTGCCATCCGAACAGGGGAAACCTGGGAGAAAGATCAGCCCCAGCATTTT. It is translated as CAIRTGETWEKDQPQHF.